This TCR beta chain was profiled in a study of cytomegalovirus exposure and HLA in healthy donors. Study-level information: Prior work identified 120 million or so unique TCR beta sequences in about 179 million T cells. Most donors, around 81% of 398 genotyped, fell in the Caucasian-associated ancestry cluster.

Study-level results: Across donors, presence/absence analyses took sequencing depth to be roughly uniform.

A multiplex PCR was run with 60 Vbeta primers and 13 Jbeta primers. Original handling: A later analysis counted 80 million or so unique TCR beta chains, about 10 million shared. Data came from immunoSEQ multiplex PCR; TCRdb stores just in-frame clones and leaves some out. The DNA was the basis for D and trimming; V, J and clone size are from that table. The data contain approximately 250,000 clones, 85% of them seen just once; the ten biggest clones take up roughly 0.26%. A word on this clone: Its target is not known.

Between the trimmed V and J ends, which lost 6 bases and 1 base, there was a span of 9 bases. Germline CDR1 reads MNHEY; CDR2 reads SMNVEV (reference sequence). The CDR3 contains 13 residues. The rearrangement links TRBV27 to TRBJ1-1; D is ambiguous. The clonotype comes from a girl aged 2 to 9 in good health and CMV-seronegative. Sequencing used PBMCs. In DNA form, the CDR3 reads TGTGCCAGCAGGTGGACTGAGAACACTGAAGCTTTCTTT. Its translation: CASRWTENTEAFF.